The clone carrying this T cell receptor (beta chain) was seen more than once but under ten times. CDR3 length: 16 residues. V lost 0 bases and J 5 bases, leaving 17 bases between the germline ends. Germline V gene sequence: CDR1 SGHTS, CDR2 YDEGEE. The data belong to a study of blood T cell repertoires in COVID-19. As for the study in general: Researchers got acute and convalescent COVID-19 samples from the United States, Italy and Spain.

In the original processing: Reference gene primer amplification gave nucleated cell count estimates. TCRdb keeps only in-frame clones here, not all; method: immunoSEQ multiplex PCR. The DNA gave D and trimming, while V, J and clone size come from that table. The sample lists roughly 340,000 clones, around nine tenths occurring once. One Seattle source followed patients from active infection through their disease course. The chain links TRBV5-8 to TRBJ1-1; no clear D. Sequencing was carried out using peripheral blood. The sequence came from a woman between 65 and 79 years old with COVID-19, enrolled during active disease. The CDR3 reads CASSLAGTPRGTEAFF. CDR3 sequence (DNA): TGTGCCAGCAGCTTGGCCGGAACACCGAGAGGAACTGAAGCTTTCTTT.